These 27 T cell receptor beta chains were sequenced from one sample in a study of identifying expanded T cells in peripheral blood. Profiled with immunoSEQ multiplex PCR; TCRdb holds only in-frame clones, not every one. The sample shows fewer than 55,000 clones, approximately 82% of them seen only once. The specimen sequenced was blood. These receptor sequences come from a person aged 18-70 years in good health.

V is TRBV19 and J is TRBJ1-6; 7 bases are shared with TRBD1. After removal of 6 bases from V and 8 bases from J, the junction contained 10 bases not matched to a gene. The CDR3 has 15 residues. The germline V gene has CDR1 LNHDA and CDR2 SQIVND (reference sequence). The chain's CDR3 is CASSSSTGRYSPLHF. Written as DNA, the CDR3 is TGTGCCAGTAGCTCTTCGACAGGGAGGTATTCACCCCTCCACTTT.

This clone has only one observation. The CDR3 reads CASSLSPSGGSSYEQYF. The CDR3 DNA sequence: TGTGCCAGCAGCTTAAGTCCCTCTGGCGGGAGCTCCTACGAGCAGTACTTC. The chain couples TRBV7-9 to TRBJ2-7, with 7 nucleotides matching TRBD2. With 2 bases clipped from V and 0 bases from J, the junction kept 10 bases outside the gene matches. Germline values: CDR1 SEHNR, CDR2 FQNEAQ (reference sequence). The CDR3 has 17 amino acids.

The chain carries TRBV23-1 and TRBJ2-5, with a possible D match to TRBD1 (6 bases). TRBV23-1 is an open reading frame whose function is uncertain. Trimming shortened V by 8 bases and J by 3 bases, and 13 bases separated the two germline ends. This CDR3 has 13 residues. CDR3 loop: CASAAGAEETQYF. In DNA form, the CDR3 reads TGCGCCAGCGCGGCAGGGGCGGAAGAGACCCAGTACTTC.

The V and J genes are TRBV27 and TRBJ1-2; D not certain. V lost 2 bases and J 5 bases, leaving 12 bases between the germline ends. This CDR3 region has 14 residues. From germline, CDR1 is MNHEY and CDR2 SMNVEV (reference sequence). DNA of the CDR3: TGTGCCAGCAGTTTAAATACTGGGAAGTATGGCTACACCTTC. Protein sequence: CASSLNTGKYGYTF.

The chain uses TRBV30 and TRBJ2-7; 8 nucleotides match TRBD2. Per germline, CDR1 GTSNPN and CDR2 SVGIG (reference sequence). This CDR3 contains 13 residues. Trimming took 2 bases from V and 6 from J; bases not matched to a gene: 6. For the CDR3, the DNA is TGTGCCTGGAGTTCCGCCAGCGGGAGCGAGCAGTACTTC. Translated: CAWSSASGSEQYF.

V is TRBV7-8 and J is TRBJ2-3, with a possible D match to TRBD2 (6 bases). Germline-derived CDR1 and CDR2 are SGHVS and FQNEAQ. V was pared by 1 base and J by 6 bases, with 20 bases between. This CDR3 contains 17 residues. Written as DNA, the CDR3 is TGTGCCAGCAGCTTAGACGGGATAGCGGAGCCGATGGATACGCAGTATTTT. The encoded protein is CASSLDGIAEPMDTQYF.

The chain employs TRBV7-9 and TRBJ1-1; no firm D call. CDR1 is SEHNR, CDR2 FQNEAQ, per germline (reference sequence). The CDR3 spans 13 residues. Trimming cost V 7 bases and J 4 bases, with 13 bases left between them. The CDR3 DNA reads as TGTGCCAGCACCCCCCCGGGCGGCACTGAAGCTTTCTTT. It yields the protein CASTPPGGTEAFF.

The CDR3: CASSRGRGYTDTQYF. The DNA for the CDR3 is TGTGCCAGCAGTCGGGGGAGGGGGTACACAGATACGCAGTATTTT. The rearrangement links TRBV6-1 to TRBJ2-3, with D possibly being TRBD2 (7 bases). CDR3 length: 15 amino acids. Germline assignment: CDR1 MNHNS and CDR2 SASEGT. Between the trimmed V and J ends, which lost 5 bases and 2 bases, there was a span of 14 bases.

V usage is TRBV20-1 and J usage is TRBJ1-2; no definite D call. This CDR3 has 11 amino acids. V was cut by 6 bases and J by 3 bases, with 8 bases left in between. Germline lookup yields CDR1 DFQATT and CDR2 SNEGSKA (reference sequence). CDR3 bases: TGCAGTGCCGAGCTTGACTATGGCTACACCTTC. Translation: CSAELDYGYTF.

V is TRBV20-1 and J is TRBJ2-5; tentatively, D is TRBD1 (6 bases). The V end was cut by 6 bases, the J end by 4 bases, with 9 bases between. The CDR3 covers 11 residues. CDR1 and CDR2 from the germline V gene are DFQATT and SNEGSKA (reference sequence). CDR3 sequence: CSATGSETQYF. CDR3 nucleotides: TGCAGTGCCACAGGGTCAGAGACCCAGTACTTC.

This clone has just one count. The chain uses TRBV11-2 and TRBJ1-1; D is ambiguous. The germline V and J ends were trimmed by 1 base and 1 base, with 4 bases remaining between them. Looked up from germline, CDR1 is SGHAT and CDR2 is FQNNGV. The CDR3 is 13 amino acids. The CDR3 sequence is CASSLARNTEAFF. DNA for the CDR3: TGTGCCAGCAGCTTAGCTAGGAACACTGAAGCTTTCTTT. Variable domain in full (rest from reference TRBV11-2 and TRBJ1-1): EAGVAQSPRYKIIEKRQSVAFWCNPISGHATLYWYQQILGQGPKLLIQFQNNGVVDDSQLPKDRFSAERLKGVDSTLKIQPAKLEDSAVYLCASSLARNTEAFFGQGTRLTVV.

The chain employs TRBV19 and TRBJ1-1; TRBD1 might be the D (5 bases). The CDR3 contains 13 residues. With 7 bases removed from V and 5 bases from J, the gap between germline ends came to 14 bases. Germline lookup yields CDR1 LNHDA and CDR2 SQIVND (reference sequence). CDR3 coding DNA: TGTGCCAGTAAGGTGCAGGGACGGACTGAAGCTTTCTTT. As protein: CASKVQGRTEAFF.

V is TRBV20-1 and J is TRBJ2-3; no definite D call. V shed 5 bases and J shed 2 bases, with 5 bases lying between them. The germline gives CDR1 DFQATT, CDR2 SNEGSKA (reference sequence). This CDR3 region has 11 residues. CDR3 nucleotides: TGCAGTGCTTTCCACACAGATACGCAGTATTTT. Its protein is CSAFHTDTQYF.

This sequence joins TRBV29-1 and TRBJ1-2; D remains unclear. Germline V gene sequence: CDR1 SQVTM, CDR2 ANQGSEA. Trimming removed 7 bases at V and 8 bases at J, with 14 bases between. The length of the CDR3 is 11 residues. The CDR3 DNA reads TGCAGCGCCGGAAATGGCGGCGGCTACACCTTC. Translated, it gives CSAGNGGGYTF.

The rearrangement links TRBV15 to TRBJ1-5; 8 bases fit TRBD1. Germline trimming cut 5 bases from V and 6 bases from J; bases unmatched to any gene: 9. Germline V gene data show CDR1 as LNHNV and CDR2 as YYDKDF (reference sequence). The CDR3 runs to 15 residues. The CDR3 sequence is CATSPYRGQAQPQHF. CDR3 coding DNA: TGTGCCACCAGCCCTTACAGGGGACAGGCTCAGCCCCAGCATTTT.

The chain combines TRBV25-1 with TRBJ1-2; D perhaps matches TRBD1 (5 bases). The CDR3 is made up of 15 amino acids. The germline V gene encodes CDR1 MGHDK and CDR2 SYGVNS. V gave up 2 bases and J gave up 3 bases, with 13 bases separating them. The CDR3: CASSEPGRPHYGYTF. The CDR3 bases are TGTGCCAGCAGTGAACCGGGACGCCCGCACTATGGCTACACCTTC.

With regard to this clone: Germline and junction disagree at one end, which may indicate a read error. This sequence joins TRBV5-1 and TRBJ2-2, with a weak D call TRBD2 (6 bases). Germline CDR1 reads SGHRS; CDR2 reads YFSETQ. This CDR3 is built from 19 residues. The CDR3 reads CASRRYLDGSGPQHRGAVF. DNA of the CDR3: TGCGCCAGCAGACGTTATCTTGACGGGAGTGGGCCCCAACACCGGGGAGCTGTTTTT.

The V gene is TRBV5-4, the J gene TRBJ1-6; 9 nucleotides match TRBD1. Germline CDR1 SGHNT, CDR2 YYREEE (reference sequence). J was trimmed by 5 bases and V by 4 bases; bases with no gene match: 4. This CDR3 contains 15 residues. The CDR3 nucleotides read TGTGCCAGCAGCACCCGGACAGGGGATAATTCACCCCTCCACTTT. Translation: CASSTRTGDNSPLHF.

This chain uses TRBV30 with TRBJ1-1; D gene unclear. In germline, CDR1 is GTSNPN, CDR2 SVGIG (reference sequence). This CDR3 region has 12 residues. Trimming removed 5 bases from V and 1 base from J, with 8 bases in between. The CDR3 DNA reads as TGTGCCTGGCAGTCGGGGAACACTGAAGCTTTCTTT. It yields the protein CAWQSGNTEAFF.

The chain has TRBV6-1 and TRBJ1-4; D might be TRBD1 (5 bases). The V gene lost 5 bases and the J gene lost 8 bases, with 15 bases spanning the gap. The CDR3 loop spans 14 amino acids. CDR1 is MNHNS and CDR2 is SASEGT in the germline V gene. The CDR3 nucleotides are TGTGCCAGCAGTCCCATGGTGTGGGACGAAAAACTGTTTTTT. The encoded protein is CASSPMVWDEKLFF.

The CDR3 DNA is TGTGCCATCAGTGAGGGGGGACTAGCGGGGCTTTACTTC. The encoded protein is CAISEGGLAGLYF. The chain joins TRBV10-3 to TRBJ2-5; 13 nucleotides align to TRBD2. Germline values: CDR1 ENHRY, CDR2 SYGVKD. V trimming: 2 bases; J trimming: 14 bases; junction bases outside the gene matches: 5. The CDR3 runs 13 residues.

J is TRBJ1-1 and V is TRBV20-1, with unresolved D. The CDR3 contains 11 residues. The ends were cut back, 6 bases at V and 8 bases at J, with 13 bases in the middle. CDR1 DFQATT and CDR2 SNEGSKA come from the germline V gene (reference sequence). CDR3 nucleotide sequence: TGCAGTGCAGGGCGGGCCTGGGAAGCTTTCTTT. Encoded protein: CSAGRAWEAFF.

This clone was seen only a few times. The V gene is TRBV2, the J gene TRBJ2-5, with 10 bases that match TRBD2. V dropped 5 bases and J dropped 0; count of bases not matched to a gene: 6. Germline CDR1 and CDR2: SNHLY and FYNNEI. There are 16 residues in the CDR3. The CDR3 here is CASSSGRDLHQETQYF. For the CDR3, the DNA is TGTGCCAGCAGTAGCGGGAGGGACCTTCACCAAGAGACCCAGTACTTC.

The chain carries TRBV5-8 and TRBJ1-2, with D unresolved. CDR1 SGHTS and CDR2 YDEGEE come from the germline V gene. V shed 4 bases and J shed 2 bases, with 9 bases lying between them. This CDR3 region has 13 residues. The CDR3: CASSEIENYGYTF. The CDR3, as DNA: TGTGCCAGCAGCGAGATCGAAAACTATGGCTACACCTTC.

V and J are TRBV5-5 and TRBJ1-4; TRBD1 aligns across 7 bases. Germline assignment: CDR1 SGHKS and CDR2 YYEKEE (reference sequence). V shed 2 bases, J shed 7 bases, and the junction held 11 bases outside the gene matches. The CDR3 totals 16 residues. The CDR3 spells CASSFDLQGRGEKLFF. DNA for the CDR3: TGTGCCAGCAGCTTTGACTTACAGGGGCGGGGTGAAAAACTGTTTTTT.

V gene TRBV28 combines with J gene TRBJ1-1; the match to TRBD1 covers 9 bases. The trim removed 4 bases at V and 12 bases at J, leaving 6 bases unmatched. The CDR3 extends over 12 amino acids. The germline V gene encodes CDR1 MDHEN and CDR2 SYDVKM. The DNA of the CDR3 is TGTGCCAGCAGTTCAGGACAGGGGAAAACTTTCTTT. As protein: CASSSGQGKTFF.

V and J are TRBV7-8 and TRBJ2-1; 8 nucleotides line up with TRBD2. V lost 5 bases, J lost 2 bases, and 5 bases stayed unmatched. The CDR3 contains 15 residues. The V gene's germline CDR1 is SGHVS and CDR2 FQNEAQ. CDR3 DNA sequence: TGTGCCAGCAGCCCCCAGACTAGCGCCTACAATGAGCAGTTCTTC. It is translated as CASSPQTSAYNEQFF. The full variable domain, rest sourced from reference TRBV7-8 and TRBJ2-1, is GAGVSQSPRYKVAKRGQDVALRCDPISGHVSLFWYQQALGQGPEFLTYFQNEAQLDKSGLPSDRFFAERPEGSVSTLKIQRTQQEDSAVYLCASSPQTSAYNEQFFGPGTRLTVL.